This paragraph reports one T cell receptor beta chain. Its target is unknown. By quantitative 5'-RACE with molecular barcodes, the TCR beta libraries were made. TCRdb passed the 5' RACE reads through MiXCR, listing each CDR3 protein once. The sample records hundreds of thousands of distinct CDR3 sequences, 20% being singletons. The data stem from a study of CD8 T cells in ankylosing spondylitis. Study findings and constraints: Roughly eight highly homologous variants made up a TCR beta motif that seemed to typify ankylosing spondylitis blood.

The receptor was isolated from a male donor with ankylosing spondylitis or in good health (not recorded which). Sequences were obtained from blood, either unsorted or a sorted T cell fraction (not recorded which).

The CDR3 loop reads CSARDQEKEGELFF. The CDR3 coding sequence is TGCAGTGCTAGAGATCAAGAAAAGGAGGGGGAGCTGTTTTTT. V and J are TRBV20-1 and TRBJ2-2; D is undetermined. In germline, CDR1 is DFQATT, CDR2 SNEGSKA (reference sequence). CDR3 size: 14 residues. The germline V and J ends were trimmed by 0 bases and 8 bases, with 13 bases remaining between them.